What follows are 3 T cell receptor beta chains derived from one specimen sequenced in a study of T cells in Graves' hyperthyroidism and ophthalmopathy. TCR beta CDR3 region amplification was performed from RNA transcripts. When the TCR CDR3 underwent first-round RT-PCR, the HTBI primer set was used. TCRdb reprocessed the multiplex PCR reads via MiXCR and lists one record per CDR3 protein. The sample contains roughly 580,000 distinct CDR3 sequences, more than 45% of which appear only once. The sequenced sample consisted of peripheral blood or thyroid tissue (not recorded which). These receptors were collected from a woman under 30 with Graves' hyperthyroidism.

Many counts were recorded for this clonotype. The chain has TRBV15 and TRBJ1-4; TRBD1 matches at 7 bases. The length of the CDR3 is 16 residues. The V segment lost 1 base and the J segment 6 bases; nucleotides outside the gene matches: 8. CDR1 is LNHNV, CDR2 YYDKDF, per germline (reference sequence). The CDR3 coding sequence is TGTGCCACCAGCAGAGTCGGACAGGCCGAGGATGAAAAACTGTTTTTT. This gives the protein CATSRVGQAEDEKLFF.

V and J are TRBV7-2 and TRBJ2-5, with 11 bases that match TRBD2. The germline gives CDR1 SGHTA, CDR2 FQGNSA. V was clipped by 8 bases and J by 4 bases; unmatched bases: 21. CDR3 length: 19 residues. This CDR3 is CASHRGPGRRLAGGETQYF. The CDR3 DNA follows: TGTGCCAGCCACCGGGGCCCAGGGCGGCGGCTAGCGGGAGGAGAGACCCAGTACTTC.

On this clonotype: This CDR3 is missing its conserved last phenylalanine or tryptophan, likely due to a read error. The limits of the CDR3 on the DNA are not certain, so only TCRdb's listed CDR3 is given. The CDR3 is CASSDSTS. The J gene is TRBJ2-6, the V gene TRBV7-3. CDR1 and CDR2 from the germline V gene are SGHTA and FQGTGA. The CDR3 length is 8 residues, termini included.